This T cell receptor (beta chain) emerged from a study of CD8 T cells in ankylosing spondylitis. With 5 bases removed from V and 7 bases from J, the gap between germline ends came to 15 bases. Germline assignment: CDR1 SGHTA and CDR2 FQGNSA. The length of the CDR3 is 15 residues. Study-wide points: Certain motif variants had earlier been reported in reactive arthritis synovial fluid and blood. Apparently characteristic of ankylosing spondylitis blood was a TCR beta motif (about eight highly homologous variants). Clones linked to disease were reported to show significant enrichment in matched ankylosing spondylitis synovial fluid. Disease-associated clones were CD8+ and fairly uncommon in peripheral blood.

TCR beta libraries were made by quantitative 5'-RACE with molecular barcodes. TCRdb analysed the 5' RACE reads with MiXCR anew, one entry per CDR3 protein. Of 350,000 to 550,000 distinct CDR3 sequences in the sample, roughly a quarter were seen once. This clonotype turned up a few times. Its target is not known. Specimen: blood, either unsorted or a sorted T cell fraction (not recorded which). The chain links TRBV7-2 to TRBJ1-6; D is uncertain. The clonotype was recovered from a male donor with ankylosing spondylitis. The CDR3 coding sequence is TGTGCCAGCAGCCCGGACCCGGCAGGAAATTCACCCCTCCACTTT. Encoded protein: CASSPDPAGNSPLHF. Drawing the rest from reference TRBV7-2 and TRBJ1-6, the complete variable domain is GAGVSQSPSNKVTEKGKDVELRCDPISGHTALYWYRQSLGQGLEFLIYFQGNSAPDKSGLPSDRFSAERTGGSVSTLTIQRTQQEDSAVYLCASSPDPAGNSPLHFGNGTRLTVT.